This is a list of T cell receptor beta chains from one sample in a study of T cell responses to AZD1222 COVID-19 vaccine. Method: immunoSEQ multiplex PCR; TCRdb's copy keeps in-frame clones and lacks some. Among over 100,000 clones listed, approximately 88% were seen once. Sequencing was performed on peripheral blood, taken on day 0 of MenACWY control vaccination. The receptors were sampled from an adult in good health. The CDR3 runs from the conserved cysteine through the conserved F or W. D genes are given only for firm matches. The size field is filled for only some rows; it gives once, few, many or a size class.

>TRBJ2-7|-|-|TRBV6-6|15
CASSYSGELSYEQYF
TGTGCCAGCAGTTACTCGGGGGAGTTGAGCTACGAGCAGTACTTC
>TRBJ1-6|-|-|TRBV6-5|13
CASSSGAGSPLHF
TGTGCCAGCAGTTCGGGGGCAGGGTCACCCCTCCACTTT
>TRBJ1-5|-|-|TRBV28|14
CASTWVETNQPQHF
TGTGCCAGCACCTGGGTGGAGACTAATCAGCCCCAGCATTTT
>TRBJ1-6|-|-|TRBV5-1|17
CASSLVPGGASQSPLHF
TGCGCCAGCAGCTTGGTTCCGGGGGGGGCGAGTCAGTCACCCCTCCACTTT
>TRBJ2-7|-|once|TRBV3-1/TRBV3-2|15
CASSQQAGGWNEQYF
TGTGCCAGCAGCCAACAAGCAGGAGGGTGGAACGAGCAGTACTTC
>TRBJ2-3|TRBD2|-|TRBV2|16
CASRAGLAGATDTQYF
TGTGCCAGCAGAGCGGGACTAGCCGGGGCCACAGATACGCAGTATTTT
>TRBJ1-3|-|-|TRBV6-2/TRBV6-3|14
CASSRQATGNTIYF
TGTGCCAGCAGTCGACAGGCCACTGGAAACACCATATATTTT
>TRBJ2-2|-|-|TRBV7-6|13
CASSPRVAGELFF
TGTGCCAGCAGCCCCAGGGTAGCCGGGGAGCTGTTTTTT
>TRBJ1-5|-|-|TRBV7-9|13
CASSDRPNQPQHF
TGTGCCAGCAGCGACCGTCCTAATCAGCCCCAGCATTTT
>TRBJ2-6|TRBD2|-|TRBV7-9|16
CASSPRGETGANVLTF
TGTGCCAGCAGCCCCCGGGGGGAAACTGGGGCCAACGTCCTGACTTTC
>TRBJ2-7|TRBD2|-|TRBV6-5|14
CASRASGGGGEQYF
TGTGCCAGCAGGGCTAGCGGGGGGGGCGGCGAGCAGTACTTC
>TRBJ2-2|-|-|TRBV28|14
CASLKVTNTGELFF
TGTGCCAGCTTGAAGGTAACGAACACCGGGGAGCTGTTTTTT
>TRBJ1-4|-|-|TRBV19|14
CASSSRGNEGKLFF
TGTGCCAGTAGTAGCAGGGGTAACGAAGGAAAACTGTTTTTT
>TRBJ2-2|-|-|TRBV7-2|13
CASTFGVTGELFF
TGTGCCAGCACCTTTGGGGTCACCGGGGAGCTGTTTTTT
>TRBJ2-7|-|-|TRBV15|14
CATSRDRGTYEQYF
TGTGCCACCAGCAGAGATCGAGGGACCTACGAGCAGTACTTC
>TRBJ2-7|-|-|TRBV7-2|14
CASSLVSASYEQYF
TGTGCCAGCAGCTTAGTCTCAGCCTCCTACGAGCAGTACTTC
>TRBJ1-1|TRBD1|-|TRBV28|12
CASSRTTGLAFF
TGTGCCAGCAGCCGAACGACAGGGTTAGCTTTCTTT
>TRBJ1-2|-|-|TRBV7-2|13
CASSLGTEYGYTF
TGTGCCAGCAGCTTAGGGACGGAATATGGCTACACCTTC
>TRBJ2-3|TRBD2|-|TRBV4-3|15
CASSQEVDGRDTQYF
TGCGCCAGCAGCCAAGAAGTAGACGGGAGGGATACGCAGTATTTT
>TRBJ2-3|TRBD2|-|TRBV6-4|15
CASSASGGATDTQYF
TGTGCCAGCAGTGCTAGCGGGGGGGCCACAGATACGCAGTATTTT
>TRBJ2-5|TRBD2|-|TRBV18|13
CASSYGTTRDQYF
TGTGCCAGCTCATACGGGACTACTAGGGACCAGTACTTC
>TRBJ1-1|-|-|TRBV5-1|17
CASSLRVPNSMNTEAFF
TGCGCCAGCAGCTTGCGTGTCCCGAACTCAATGAACACTGAAGCTTTCTTT